These T cell receptor beta chains were read from a single sample in a study of T cells in Graves' hyperthyroidism and ophthalmopathy. A single record per CDR3 protein comes from TCRdb applying MiXCR to the multiplex PCR reads. This repertoire shows some 400,000 distinct CDR3 sequences, approximately 13% found once; its top ten account for less than 25%. Sequencing input: blood. Source of these receptors: a young man with Graves' hyperthyroidism that later progressed to Graves' ophthalmopathy. Each CDR3 is given with its conserved first and last residue. Each record gives: CDR3 protein, CDR3 DNA, clone size, J gene, V gene, D gene. The D gene is left open where the match is weak. Clone sizes are given selectively: once, few, many, or a class where the clone is expanded.

CSAGGQDYSGANVLTF TGCAGTGCTGGGGGACAGGACTACTCTGGGGCCAACGTCCTGACTTTC many TRBJ2-6 TRBV20-1 TRBD1
CASSVSGSTGELFF TGTGCCAGCAGTGTATCCGGGTCCACCGGGGAGCTGTTTTTT - TRBJ2-2 TRBV6-1 -
CASSHTRGTRSYGYTF TGTGCCAGCAGCCATACAAGAGGAACCAGGAGCTATGGCTACACCTTC few TRBJ1-2 TRBV9 -
CASSLDLGLVYEQYF TGTGCCAGCAGCTTAGATTTAGGGTTAGTTTACGAGCAGTACTTC - TRBJ2-7 TRBV11-2 -
CSAVDGNTEAFF TGCAGTGCAGTGGACGGGAACACTGAAGCTTTCTTT many TRBJ1-1 TRBV20-1 -
CASTRDYVYGYTF TGTGCCAGTACCCGGGACTATGTCTATGGCTACACCTTC - TRBJ1-2 TRBV19 -
CASSLGLASTDTQHF TGCGCCAGCAGCTTGGGACTAGCGAGCACAGATACGCAGCATTTT - TRBJ1-5 TRBV5-1 -
CASSESSVYGYTF TGCGCCAGCAGTGAGTCATCCGTCTATGGCTACACCTTC few TRBJ1-2 TRBV10-1 -
CASSLLRSSSYEQYF TGTGCCAGCAGCTTACTCCGATCGAGCTCCTACGAGCAGTACTTC - TRBJ2-7 TRBV11-1 -
CASRRGPGTEAFF TGCGCCAGCAGAAGGGGCCCGGGGACTGAAGCTTTCTTT many TRBJ1-1 TRBV10-1 -
CSARDRAQHIMNTEAFF TGCAGTGCTAGAGATCGGGCACAGCACATCATGAACACTGAAGCTTTCTTT many TRBJ1-1 TRBV20-1 -
CASSLQGARGELFF TGTGCCAGCAGCTTGCAGGGGGCGAGGGGGGAGCTGTTTTTT many TRBJ2-2 TRBV11-2 TRBD1
CASSSATGGYADTQYF TGTGCCAGCAGTTCTGCGACAGGGGGCTACGCAGATACGCAGTATTTT - TRBJ2-3 TRBV6-2/TRBV6-3 TRBD1
CASSQDFSLSSNQPQHF TGCGCCAGCAGCCAAGATTTTAGCCTTTCAAGCAATCAGCCCCAGCATTTT few TRBJ1-5 TRBV4-1 -
CASSPRSPAIPEQYF TGTGCCAGCAGCCCTAGGTCGCCAGCGATTCCCGAGCAGTACTTC once TRBJ2-7 TRBV7-9 -
CSAGDRGRTEAFF TGCAGTGCTGGGGACAGGGGGAGGACTGAAGCTTTCTTT many TRBJ1-1 TRBV20-1 TRBD1
CASSSRDRGSTDTQYF TGTGCCAGCAGCTCCCGGGACAGGGGTAGCACAGATACGCAGTATTTT - TRBJ2-3 TRBV5-6 TRBD1
CASRTSGGGETQYF TGTGCCAGCAGGACTAGCGGGGGAGGGGAGACCCAGTACTTC many TRBJ2-5 TRBV12-3/TRBV12-4 TRBD2
CASSSKTSGALNIQYF TGCGCCAGCAGCTCCAAGACTAGCGGGGCGCTAAACATTCAGTACTTC many TRBJ2-4 TRBV4-1 TRBD2
CASSLYSDTTLGGYTF TGTGCCAGCAGTTTATATTCGGACACCACGCTGGGGGGCTACACCTTC many TRBJ1-2 TRBV28 -
CASILSGGSTDTQYF TGTGCCAGCATCCTTAGCGGGGGTAGCACAGATACGCAGTATTTT - TRBJ2-3 TRBV5-8 TRBD2
CASSLRAGGPPYNEQFF TGTGCCAGCAGCCTTCGGGCGGGGGGCCCCCCCTACAATGAGCAGTTCTTC - TRBJ2-1 TRBV9 TRBD2
CSASGGLARTNVQFF TGCAGTGCTAGTGGGGGACTCGCGAGGACTAATGTGCAGTTCTTC few TRBJ2-1 TRBV20-1 -
CASSLATLAGTTQYF TGTGCCAGCAGCTTAGCGACGTTAGCGGGGACTACGCAGTATTTT many TRBJ2-3 TRBV7-9 TRBD2
CASSWDYPNYEQYF TGCGCCAGCAGTTGGGACTATCCCAACTACGAGCAGTACTTC many TRBJ2-7 TRBV5-1 TRBD2
CASSHSAYYNSPLHF TGTGCCAGCAGCCACTCGGCTTACTATAATTCACCCCTCCACTTT - TRBJ1-6 TRBV5-6 -
CASSLGWNTGELFF TGTGCCAGCAGCTTAGGTTGGAACACCGGGGAGCTGTTTTTT - TRBJ2-2 TRBV11-3 -
CASRSGARSTDTQYF TGTGCCAGCAGGTCAGGGGCGAGGAGCACAGATACGCAGTATTTT many TRBJ2-3 TRBV28 -
CASRYGTEAFF TGTGCCAGCAGATATGGGACTGAAGCTTTCTTT many TRBJ1-1 TRBV11-1 -
CASSPLRVGEQYF TGTGCCAGCAGCCCCCTTAGGGTTGGAGAGCAGTACTTC many TRBJ2-7 TRBV12-3/TRBV12-4 -
CASSYKTGEDGYTF TGTGCCAGCAGTTACAAGACAGGGGAAGATGGCTACACCTTC - TRBJ1-2 TRBV6-5 TRBD1
CASSLAGTLGEQFF TGCGCCAGCAGCTTGGCCGGGACCCTGGGAGAGCAGTTCTTC many TRBJ2-1 TRBV5-1 -
CASRETAGLSYGYTF TGTGCCAGCCGCGAAACTGCAGGTTTAAGCTATGGCTACACCTTC few TRBJ1-2 TRBV6-2/TRBV6-3 -
CASTYRGHSPLHF TGTGCCAGCACCTACAGGGGACATTCACCCCTCCACTTT - TRBJ1-6 TRBV12-3/TRBV12-4 TRBD1
CASSPPDQPQHF TGTGCCAGCAGTCCTCCTGATCAGCCCCAGCATTTT many TRBJ1-5 TRBV12-3/TRBV12-4 -
CASSWTHTGELFF TGCGCCAGCTCCTGGACTCACACCGGGGAGCTGTTTTTT - TRBJ2-2 TRBV10-1 -
CASSQELFQGNEKLFF TGCGCCAGCAGCCAGGAGCTATTCCAAGGGAACGAAAAACTGTTTTTT - TRBJ1-4 TRBV4-1 -
CASSTDKLETQYF TGCGCCAGCAGTACGGACAAGCTAGAGACCCAGTACTTC - TRBJ2-5 TRBV10-2 -
CASSPPSNSPLHF TGTGCCAGCTCACCACCGAGTAATTCACCCCTCCACTTT many TRBJ1-6 TRBV18 -
CASTVGPNTEAFF TGTGCCAGCACCGTGGGACCTAACACTGAAGCTTTCTTT many TRBJ1-1 TRBV7-9 -
CASGLTPDSGNTIYF TGCGCCAGCGGCTTGACACCCGACTCTGGAAACACCATATATTTT - TRBJ1-3 TRBV5-1 -
CASSMAGHLNTGELFF TGTGCCAGCAGCATGGCGGGACACCTGAACACCGGGGAGCTGTTTTTT - TRBJ2-2 TRBV5-5 -
CASSDPSALGGELFF TGTGCCAGCAGCGATCCCTCGGCCCTAGGCGGGGAGCTGTTTTTT few TRBJ2-2 TRBV6-1 -